The clone carrying this T cell receptor beta chain has a handful of counts. This sample was included in a study of blood T cell repertoires in COVID-19. The V gene lost 5 bases and the J gene lost 6 bases, with 10 bases spanning the gap. CDR1 KGHDR and CDR2 SFDVKD come from the germline V gene. The length of the CDR3 is 13 residues. Clones were read by immunoSEQ multiplex PCR, and TCRdb kept only the in-frame ones, dropping some. The sample lists approximately 260,000 clones, roughly nine tenths occurring once. The rearrangement uses TRBV24-1 and TRBJ1-5, with D unclear. This TCR came from a woman aged 55-70 years who had recovered from COVID-19. Material: PBMCs or T cells enriched from blood (not recorded which). The CDR3 nucleotides are TGTGCCACCAGTGTTGCGGGTGGTCAGCCCCAGCATTTT. It specifies CATSVAGGQPQHF.